The clone carrying this TCR beta chain was counted at least ten times. Its specificity is not known. Via MiXCR, TCRdb re-called the reads, giving one row per CDR3 protein. The sample lists more than 200,000 distinct CDR3 sequences, roughly 10% occurring once. This sample stems from a study of T cell repertoires in cytomegalovirus infection. Looking at the study overall: Both CMV infection and a matching HLA type were indicated by public TCR beta signatures.

Overall study results and limits: The study found HLA-C-restricted CMV-specific TCR beta clonotypes dominating the ex vivo response. Of the TCR beta families, the public ones yielded a cumulative frequency that identified carriers of CMV plus the relevant HLA.

Trimming cost V 0 bases and J 7 bases; bases outside gene matches: 15. CDR3 size: 18 residues. Per germline, CDR1 MNHEY and CDR2 SVGAGI. The V call is TRBV6-5, the J call TRBJ2-1; 7 nucleotides match TRBD2. The receptor's source is a human donor in good health (CMV status not recorded). Some clones in this sample may be carry-over from other donors' samples. Material for sequencing was PBMCs. The DNA for the CDR3 is TGTGCCAGCAGTTACTCAGGCTTTGGAAGCGGGGTGGTGAATGAGCAGTTCTTC. As protein: CASSYSGFGSGVVNEQFF.